These T cell receptor beta chains were read from a single sample in a study of blood T cell repertoires in COVID-19. Here immunoSEQ multiplex PCR was the method, and the copy in TCRdb shows in-frame clones only, minus some. The sample carries hundreds of thousands of clones, about 80% recorded once. The source material was peripheral blood. The source of these receptors is a woman older than 75 with acute or convalescent COVID-19. Each CDR3 is given with its conserved first and last residue. D genes are given only for firm matches. The size entry is marked missing in some rows and otherwise reads once, few, many or a size class.

v_call	j_call	d_call	clone_size	cdr3_aa	cdr3_nt
TRBV9	TRBJ2-5	TRBD2	.	CASSVGGSGGQTQYF	TGTGCCAGCAGCGTAGGTGGTAGCGGGGGACAGACCCAGTACTTC
TRBV2	TRBJ1-2	TRBD1	.	CASSATGVNYGYTF	TGTGCCAGCAGTGCGACAGGGGTAAACTATGGCTACACCTTC
TRBV19	TRBJ1-2	.	.	CASSIGGLRGYTF	TGTGCCAGTAGTATAGGGGGGCTGCGTGGCTACACCTTC
TRBV27	TRBJ2-5	TRBD1	.	CASSLDRGRETQYF	TGTGCCAGCAGTTTAGACAGGGGGAGAGAGACCCAGTACTTC
TRBV28	TRBJ1-5	.	.	CASSAHHLDKRNQPQHF	TGTGCCAGCAGTGCCCATCACCTAGACAAGCGGAATCAGCCCCAGCATTTT
TRBV5-4	TRBJ2-1	.	few	CASSLGGPASYNEQFF	TGTGCCAGCAGCTTAGGAGGGCCCGCCTCCTACAATGAGCAGTTCTTC
TRBV11-3	TRBJ2-1	TRBD2	few	CASSLQLAGADNEQFF	TGTGCCAGCAGCCTCCAACTAGCGGGGGCCGACAATGAGCAGTTCTTC
TRBV5-1	TRBJ2-7	TRBD1	.	CASSPRVKGAGYEQYF	TGCGCCAGCAGCCCGAGGGTAAAGGGGGCGGGCTACGAGCAGTACTTC
TRBV6-6	TRBJ1-6	.	.	CASSYSQGYNSPLHF	TGTGCCAGCAGTTACTCACAGGGATATAATTCACCCCTCCACTTT
TRBV5-1	TRBJ2-5	.	.	CASSLVGIETQYF	TGCGCCAGCAGCTTGGTCGGGATAGAGACCCAGTACTTC
TRBV3-1/TRBV3-2	TRBJ1-3	.	.	CASSQGAGNTIYF	TGTGCCAGCAGCCAAGGAGCTGGAAACACCATATATTTT
TRBV4-1	TRBJ2-7	.	few	CASSQAAGTVGTYEQYF	TGCGCCAGCAGCCAAGCCGCGGGGACGGTGGGGACCTACGAGCAGTACTTC
TRBV11-1	TRBJ1-6	.	.	CASSLDISRNSPLHF	TGTGCCAGCAGCTTAGATATTTCGAGGAATTCACCCCTCCACTTT
TRBV6-5	TRBJ1-5	.	.	CASSWRRQPQHF	TGTGCCAGCAGTTGGAGGCGGCAGCCCCAGCATTTT
TRBV19	TRBJ1-5	TRBD1	.	CASSILTGGHQPQHF	TGTGCCAGTAGTATACTGACAGGGGGCCATCAGCCCCAGCATTTT
TRBV7-2	TRBJ2-7	.	.	CASSFMAGLQTGEQYF	TGTGCCAGCAGCTTTATGGCGGGACTCCAGACGGGCGAGCAGTACTTC
TRBV20-1	TRBJ2-1	.	.	CSASAAISYNEQFF	TGCAGTGCTAGTGCCGCGATTTCCTACAATGAGCAGTTCTTC